The following is a T cell receptor (beta chain) sequence with its context. Some clones are missing from TCRdb's copy, which holds only in-frame ones; the method was immunoSEQ multiplex PCR. Of about 58,000 clones listed, about nine tenths are singletons. V lost 2 bases and J 6 bases, leaving 14 bases between the germline ends. The V gene's germline CDR1 is MDHEN and CDR2 SYDVKM. The CDR3 extends over 14 amino acids. This sample is part of a study of OX40 agonist ivuxolimab in advanced cancers. This specimen was CD4+ or CD8+ T cells sorted from blood, taken in a trial of the OX40 agonist ivuxolimab. The TCR comes from an adult with an advanced solid tumor such as melanoma, head and neck, liver or kidney cancer. The rearrangement links TRBV28 to TRBJ2-7; tentative D call: TRBD2 (7 bases). This CDR3 is CASSLPGGGIEQYF. The CDR3 region has the DNA TGTGCCAGCAGTTTACCGGGCGGGGGCATCGAGCAGTACTTC.